The 22 T cell receptor beta chains in this list originate from one sample, sequenced in a study of T cell responses to AZD1222 COVID-19 vaccine. Here immunoSEQ multiplex PCR was the method, and the copy in TCRdb shows in-frame clones only, minus some. The sample lists some 150,000 clones; about 92% were seen once. The specimen comprised peripheral blood, sampled on day 0 of AZD1222 vaccination. Receptor source: an adult in good health.

The table lists this clone with a count of one. The J gene is TRBJ2-2, the V gene TRBV3-1 (or the pseudogene TRBV3-2), with D perhaps being TRBD1 or TRBD2 (5 bases each). Trimming left V 3 bases short and J 3 bases short, with 17 bases between. This CDR3 is built from 17 residues. Germline-derived CDR1 and CDR2 are LGHDT and YNNKEL (reference sequence). CDR3 amino acids: CASSQTAGTVDTGELFF. The CDR3 region has the DNA TGTGCCAGCAGCCAGACAGCCGGGACCGTAGACACCGGGGAGCTGTTTTTT.

This chain links TRBV19 with TRBJ1-5, with D unclear. This CDR3 has 13 residues. Trimming removed 5 bases from V and 7 bases from J, with 12 bases in between. CDR1 is LNHDA, CDR2 SQIVND, per germline (reference sequence). CDR3 DNA: TGTGCCAGTAGTCATTCGGGATTCCAGCCCCAGCATTTT. Protein sequence: CASSHSGFQPQHF.

This clone has just a few counts. CDR3 in DNA: TGTGCCAGCTCGGGACAGTTTAATGGCTACACCTTC. Translating it yields CASSGQFNGYTF. The chain joins TRBV19 to TRBJ1-2, with TRBD1 matching over 7 bases. With V trimmed by 9 bases and J by 6 bases, 7 bases remained unmatched. Germline CDR1 LNHDA, CDR2 SQIVND (reference sequence). The CDR3 runs to 12 residues.

This chain links TRBV2 with TRBJ1-5; TRBD1 might be the D (6 bases). Germline CDR1 reads SNHLY; CDR2 reads FYNNEI. The CDR3 is 15 residues long. The V gene lost 7 bases and the J gene lost 3 bases, with 16 bases spanning the gap. The DNA of the CDR3 is TGTGCCAGCAACAAACTACAGGGTGCCAATCAGCCCCAGCATTTT. Its translation is CASNKLQGANQPQHF. The complete variable domain, with remaining parts taken from reference TRBV2 and TRBJ1-5, reads EPEVTQTPSHQVTQMGQEVILRCVPISNHLYFYWYRQILGQKVEFLVSFYNNEISEKSEIFDDQFSVERPDGSNFTLKIRSTKLEDSAMYFCASNKLQGANQPQHFGDGTRLSIL.

This sequence joins TRBV24-1 and TRBJ2-1; TRBD1 matches at 12 bases. Germline CDR1 reads KGHDR; CDR2 reads SFDVKD. J gave up 9 bases and V 5 bases, and 7 bases lay outside the gene matches. The CDR3 totals 15 residues. The CDR3 bases are TGTGCCACCAGTGGAAGTGGGACAGGGGGCTTTGAGCAGTTCTTC. It translates to CATSGSGTGGFEQFF.

This clone was seen once. The chain is built from TRBV5-5 and TRBJ2-2, with D unresolved. This CDR3 region has 13 residues. Germline assignment: CDR1 SGHKS and CDR2 YYEKEE (reference sequence). Trimming left V 2 bases short and J 5 bases short, with 7 bases between. The CDR3 spells CASSFTLTGELFF. DNA for the CDR3: TGTGCCAGCAGCTTTACACTTACCGGGGAGCTGTTTTTT.

The chain couples TRBV3-1 (or the pseudogene TRBV3-2) to TRBJ1-2, with TRBD1 identical over 8 bases. Germline values: CDR1 LGHDT, CDR2 YNNKEL (reference sequence). CDR3 size: 15 residues. The V gene end was trimmed by 1 base and the J gene end by 4 bases; junction bases not matched to a gene: 5. The CDR3 protein is CASSQGSGGGYGYTF. DNA for the CDR3: TGTGCCAGCAGCCAAGGGTCAGGGGGCGGCTATGGCTACACCTTC.

The V gene is TRBV24-1, the J gene TRBJ1-1, with 8 bases identical to TRBD1. Germline CDR1 KGHDR, CDR2 SFDVKD. V lost 8 bases and J lost 8; bases outside the gene matches: 21. The CDR3 runs 17 residues. The CDR3 nucleotides read TGTGCCACCATACGACCGGGACAGGTTCTTTCACCCCTAGAAGCTTTCTTT. It is translated as CATIRPGQVLSPLEAFF.

The CDR3 region is CASSDTRDWTGELFF. The CDR3 nucleotides read TGTGCCAGCAGTGACACCCGGGATTGGACCGGGGAGCTGTTTTTT. The rearrangement links TRBV25-1 to TRBJ2-2, with D possibly matching TRBD2 (5 bases). The CDR3 contains 15 residues. Trimming shortened V by 3 bases and J by 5 bases, and 13 bases separated the two germline ends. Looked up from germline, CDR1 is MGHDK and CDR2 is SYGVNS.

The V gene is TRBV6-5, the J gene TRBJ2-2, with D unresolved. V was shortened by 6 bases and J by 3 bases, with 5 bases between the two germline ends. Germline CDR1 and CDR2: MNHEY and SVGAGI. The CDR3 is made up of 12 amino acids. CDR3 loop: CASRSYTGELFF. The CDR3 DNA reads as TGTGCCAGCAGATCCTACACCGGGGAGCTGTTTTTT.

This CDR3 is CASSEALGSGAFF. Written as DNA, the CDR3 is TGTGCCAGCAGTGAAGCCTTAGGGTCTGGAGCTTTCTTT. The chain recombines TRBV6-1 with TRBJ1-1; D is uncertain. The germline V gene has CDR1 MNHNS and CDR2 SASEGT. Trimming stripped 0 bases from V and 10 bases from J, with 12 bases between. The CDR3 length is 13 residues.

The chain couples TRBV5-5 to TRBJ1-2; D is unclear. The CDR3 contains 13 residues. CDR1 SGHKS and CDR2 YYEKEE come from the germline V gene (reference sequence). Trimming pared 0 bases from V and 4 bases from J, leaving 7 bases between. CDR3 bases: TGTGCCAGCAGCTTGGCGGCGTTCTATGGCTACACCTTC. Its protein is CASSLAAFYGYTF.

V usage is TRBV7-8 and J usage is TRBJ2-7; 8 bases match TRBD1. The CDR3 spans 16 residues. The V segment lost 5 bases and the J segment 3 bases; nucleotides outside the gene matches: 12. Looked up from germline, CDR1 is SGHVS and CDR2 is FQNEAQ. The CDR3 reads CASSPRGLGQDYEQYF. CDR3 bases: TGTGCCAGCAGCCCTAGGGGGCTGGGACAGGACTACGAGCAGTACTTC.

This clone appeared once. This chain links TRBV18 with TRBJ1-3, with 10 bases aligning to TRBD1. The CDR3 runs to 16 residues. Unmatched junction bases numbered 6, after V lost 4 bases and J lost 3 bases. Germline CDR1 and CDR2: KGHSH and LQKENI. This CDR3 is CASSQLTGGHGNTIYF. CDR3 in DNA: TGTGCCAGCTCACAACTGACAGGGGGCCATGGAAACACCATATATTTT.

The genes are TRBV5-4 and TRBJ1-6; 9 positions agree with TRBD1. The CDR3 extends over 13 amino acids. V lost 7 bases to trimming and J lost 9 bases; unmatched junction nucleotides: 5. Germline CDR1 reads SGHNT; CDR2 reads YYREEE (reference sequence). CDR3 sequence: CASRRTGVSPLHF. In nucleotides, the CDR3 is TGTGCCAGCCGAAGGACAGGGGTTTCACCCCTCCACTTT. Using reference TRBV5-4 and TRBJ1-6 for the parts outside the CDR3, the full variable domain is ETGVTQSPTHLIKTRGQQVTLRCSSQSGHNTVSWYQQALGQGPQFIFQYYREEENGRGNFPPRFSGLQFPNYSSELNVNALELDDSALYLCASRRTGVSPLHFGNGTRLTVT.

V and J are TRBV10-2 and TRBJ2-2, with 12 bases aligning to TRBD1. This CDR3 has 17 amino acids. The J segment lost 5 bases and the V segment lost 4 bases, leaving 8 bases of the junction unmatched. CDR1 and CDR2 from the germline V gene are WSHSY and SAAADI. CDR3 sequence: CASSGGTGGGVTGELFF. The CDR3 DNA reads as TGCGCCAGCAGTGGGGGGACAGGGGGCGGTGTTACCGGGGAGCTGTTTTTT.

The genes are TRBV24-1 and TRBJ2-1; TRBD2 matches at 13 bases. The germline V gene has CDR1 KGHDR and CDR2 SFDVKD. CDR3 size: 19 residues. Trimming removed 2 bases from V and 1 base from J; junction bases left unmatched: 7. The CDR3 loop reads CATSDSRTSGGESYNEQFF. In nucleotides, the CDR3 is TGTGCCACCAGTGATTCAAGGACTAGCGGGGGCGAGTCCTACAATGAGCAGTTCTTC.

The chain links TRBV7-9 to TRBJ2-1; maybe TRBD2 (6 bases). The CDR3 has 15 amino acids. V was pared by 1 base and J by 1 base, with 8 bases between. Germline lookup yields CDR1 SEHNR and CDR2 FQNEAQ (reference sequence). CDR3 amino acids: CASSLEGGSYNEQFF. The CDR3 coding sequence is TGTGCCAGCAGCTTAGAAGGAGGGTCCTACAATGAGCAGTTCTTC.

The chain joins TRBV7-6 to TRBJ2-5, with a tentative D call TRBD2 (7 bases). The germline V gene encodes CDR1 SGHVS and CDR2 FNYEAQ. The ends were cut back, 7 bases at V and 2 bases at J, with 20 bases in the middle. The CDR3 consists of 16 residues. This CDR3 is CASTPRAGAVQETQYF. In DNA, the CDR3 is TGTGCCAGCACCCCCCGGGCGGGGGCGGTACAAGAGACCCAGTACTTC.

This clone was seen once. CDR3 residues: CASSHRVGYQPQHF. CDR3 coding DNA: TGTGCCAGCAGTCACAGGGTAGGATATCAGCCCCAGCATTTT. This chain links TRBV6-5 with TRBJ1-5; a possible D gene is TRBD1 (6 bases). V gave up 5 bases and J gave up 5 bases, with 13 bases separating them. The CDR3 covers 14 residues. Per germline, CDR1 MNHEY and CDR2 SVGAGI.

The chain carries TRBV6-1 and TRBJ2-7, with D perhaps being TRBD1 or TRBD2 (6 bases each). Deletions cut 1 base from V and 3 bases from J, with 13 bases between. Germline V CDR1 and CDR2: MNHNS, SASEGT. This CDR3 is 15 amino acids long. CDR3 region: CASSEEAGEVYEQYF. DNA of the CDR3: TGTGCCAGCAGTGAAGAGGCAGGGGAGGTCTACGAGCAGTACTTC.

The V and J genes are TRBV6-6 and TRBJ2-2, with D perhaps given as TRBD1 or TRBD2 (7 bases each). The CDR3 consists of 14 residues. Trimming pared 5 bases from V and 5 bases from J, leaving 12 bases between. Germline values: CDR1 MNHNY, CDR2 SVGAGI (reference sequence). The CDR3 coding sequence is TGTGCCAGCAGTGGTCAGGGGGGGACCGGGGAGCTGTTTTTT. Protein: CASSGQGGTGELFF.